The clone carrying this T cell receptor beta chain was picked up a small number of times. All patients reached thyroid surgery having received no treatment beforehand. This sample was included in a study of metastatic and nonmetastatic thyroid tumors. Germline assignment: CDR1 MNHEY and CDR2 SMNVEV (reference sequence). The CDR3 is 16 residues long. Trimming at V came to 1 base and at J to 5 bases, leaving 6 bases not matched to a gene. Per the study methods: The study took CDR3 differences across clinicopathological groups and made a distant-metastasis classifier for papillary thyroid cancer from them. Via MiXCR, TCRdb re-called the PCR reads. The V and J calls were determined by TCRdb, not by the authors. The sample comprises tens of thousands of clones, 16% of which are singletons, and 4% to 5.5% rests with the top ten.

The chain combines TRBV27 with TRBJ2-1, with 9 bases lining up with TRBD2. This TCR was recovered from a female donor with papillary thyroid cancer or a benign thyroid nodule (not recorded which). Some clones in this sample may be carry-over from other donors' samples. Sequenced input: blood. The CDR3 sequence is CASSLFGSGRDNEQFF. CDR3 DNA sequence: TGTGCCAGCAGTTTATTTGGTAGCGGGAGAGACAATGAGCAGTTCTTC.